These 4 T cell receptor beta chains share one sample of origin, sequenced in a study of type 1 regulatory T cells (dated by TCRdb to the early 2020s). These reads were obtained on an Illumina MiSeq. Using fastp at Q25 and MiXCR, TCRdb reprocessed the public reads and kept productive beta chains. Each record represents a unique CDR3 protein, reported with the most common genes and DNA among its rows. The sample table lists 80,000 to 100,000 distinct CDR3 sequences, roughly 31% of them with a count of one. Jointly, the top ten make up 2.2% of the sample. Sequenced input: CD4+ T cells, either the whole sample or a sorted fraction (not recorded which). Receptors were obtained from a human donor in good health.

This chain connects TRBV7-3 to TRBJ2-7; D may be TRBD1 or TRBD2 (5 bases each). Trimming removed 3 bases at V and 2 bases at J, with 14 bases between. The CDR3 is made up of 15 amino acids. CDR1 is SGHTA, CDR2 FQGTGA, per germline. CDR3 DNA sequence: TGTGCCAGCAGCTTGACCCCCGGGGCCCCCTACGAGCAGTACTTC. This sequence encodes CASSLTPGAPYEQYF.

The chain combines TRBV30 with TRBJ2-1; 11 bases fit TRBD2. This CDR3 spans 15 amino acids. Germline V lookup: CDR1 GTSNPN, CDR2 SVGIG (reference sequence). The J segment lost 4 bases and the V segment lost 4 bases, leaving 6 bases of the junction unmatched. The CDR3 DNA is TGTGCCTGGATGAAGGGACTAGCGGAATACAATGAGCAGTTCTTC. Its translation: CAWMKGLAEYNEQFF. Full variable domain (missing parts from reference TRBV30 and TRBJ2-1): SQTIHQWPATLVQPVGSPLSLECTVEGTSNPNLYWYRQAAGRGLQLLFYSVGIGQISSEVPQNLSASRPQDRQFILSSKKLLLSDSGFYLCAWMKGLAEYNEQFFGPGTRLTVL.

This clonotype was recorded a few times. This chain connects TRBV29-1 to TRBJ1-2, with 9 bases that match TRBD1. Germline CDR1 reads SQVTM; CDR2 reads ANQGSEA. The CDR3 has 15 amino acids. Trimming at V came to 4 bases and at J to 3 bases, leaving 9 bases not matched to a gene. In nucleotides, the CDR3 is TGCAGCGTTGTGTGGAAGACAGGGGGAGACTATGGCTACACCTTC. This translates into CSVVWKTGGDYGYTF.

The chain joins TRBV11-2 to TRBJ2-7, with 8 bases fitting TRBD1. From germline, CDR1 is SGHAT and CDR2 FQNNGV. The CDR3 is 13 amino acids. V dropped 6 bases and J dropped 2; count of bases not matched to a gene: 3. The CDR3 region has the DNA TGTGCCAGCAGAGGACAGGGTACCTACGAGCAGTACTTC. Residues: CASRGQGTYEQYF.